The following is a T cell receptor (beta chain) sequence with its context. Its antigen is not known. Looked up from germline, CDR1 is GTSNPN and CDR2 is SVGIG (reference sequence). Trimming pared 6 bases from V and 3 bases from J, leaving 14 bases between. The CDR3 has 13 residues. Data came from immunoSEQ multiplex PCR; TCRdb stores just in-frame clones and leaves some out. The data show roughly 80,000 clones, with approximately 85% seen just once and about 5.5% held by the top ten. This sample stems from a study of T cell responses to AZD1222 COVID-19 vaccine. Study-wide findings and caveats: Samples come after the peak T cell response, not at day 14.

The rearrangement links TRBV30 to TRBJ1-1; D might be TRBD1 (6 bases). The receptor comes from an adult in good health. This specimen consisted of peripheral blood, obtained on day 0 of MenACWY control vaccination. As DNA, the CDR3 is TGTGCCTGCATCAGAGACAGGTACACTGAAGCTTTCTTT. Its protein product is CACIRDRYTEAFF.